The T cell receptor (beta chain) under discussion was sequenced for a study of T cell responses to AZD1222 COVID-19 vaccine. Trimming took off 6 bases at V and 1 base at J, with 9 bases between the two ends. The length of the CDR3 is 13 residues. Germline assignment: CDR1 SNHLY and CDR2 FYNNEI. The repertoire was sequenced with immunoSEQ multiplex PCR; TCRdb's copy has only in-frame clones and lacks some. The sample holds more than 75,000 clones, around 89% seen once. The chain combines TRBV2 with TRBJ1-1, with D tentatively TRBD1 (6 bases). The sequence derives from an adult in good health. The source material was peripheral blood, sampled on day 0 of AZD1222 vaccination. CDR3: CASSQDRNTEAFF. CDR3 DNA: TGTGCCAGCAGCCAGGACAGGAACACTGAAGCTTTCTTT.